This entry lists 27 T cell receptor beta chains sequenced from one sample in a study of a mutant IDH1 vaccine in newly diagnosed glioma. Produced via immunoSEQ multiplex PCR; TCRdb's table is partial and in-frame only. Of roughly 99,000 clones listed, 70% to 90% were seen once; the top ten hold approximately 0.6%. Time point here: baseline, week 1 (first vaccination visit). Treatment reported: pre-vaccination baseline after standard-of-care therapy. This material consisted of PBMCs, taken from a glioma patient treated with radiotherapy, temozolomide or both. The receptors were gathered from a woman aged 50 to 65 with glioma.

This chain uses TRBV5-6 with TRBJ1-2; 9 positions agree with TRBD1. CDR3 length equals 14 residues. Per the germline V gene, CDR1 is SGHDT and CDR2 is YYEEEE. The V and J ends lost 3 bases and 7 bases, in that order; junction bases with no gene match: 7. This CDR3 reads CASSWTGALFGYTF. CDR3 sequence (DNA): TGTGCCAGCAGCTGGACAGGGGCCCTCTTTGGCTACACCTTC.

J is TRBJ2-7 and V is TRBV5-1; possible D gene TRBD2, 6 bases. V dropped 3 bases and J dropped 5 bases, with 12 bases sitting between them. Germline V gene lookup returns CDR1 SGHRS and CDR2 YFSETQ. CDR3 length: 13 amino acids. DNA of the CDR3: TGCGCCAGCAGCTCGGGACTTAACGACGAGCAGTACTTC. The encoded protein is CASSSGLNDEQYF.

V is TRBV10-1 and J is TRBJ2-3; a possible D gene is TRBD1 (6 bases). V was pared by 5 bases and J by 4 bases, with 16 bases between. The CDR3 spans 15 residues. Germline V gene data show CDR1 as WNHNN and CDR2 as SYGVQD (reference sequence). The CDR3 loop reads CASSPGTPGADTQYF. The CDR3 nucleotides are TGCGCCAGCAGTCCCGGGACCCCAGGGGCAGATACGCAGTATTTT.

The chain employs TRBV19 and TRBJ1-6, with D perhaps TRBD1 (6 bases). Trimming removed 1 base from V and 7 bases from J, with 11 bases in between. Germline CDR1 reads LNHDA; CDR2 reads SQIVND (reference sequence). The CDR3 covers 15 residues. The CDR3, as DNA: TGTGCCAGTAGTATAGGGCAGGGGCACAATTCACCCCTCCACTTT. Its translation is CASSIGQGHNSPLHF.

Only one count was recorded for this clone. This chain links TRBV2 with TRBJ2-6; D unresolved. This CDR3 has 13 residues. The germline CDR1 and CDR2 sequences are SNHLY and FYNNEI. Deletions cut 6 bases from V and 1 base from J, with 4 bases between. CDR3 sequence: CASRASGANVLTF. CDR3 coding DNA: TGTGCCAGCAGGGCGTCTGGGGCCAACGTCCTGACTTTC.

V gene TRBV11-2 combines with J gene TRBJ2-3, with unresolved D. Germline V gene lookup returns CDR1 SGHAT and CDR2 FQNNGV. This CDR3 contains 15 residues. V was cut by 3 bases and J by 1 base, with 11 bases left in between. The CDR3 loop reads CASSFSAFGTDTQYF. For the CDR3, the DNA is TGTGCCAGCAGCTTTTCTGCGTTTGGCACAGATACGCAGTATTTT.

CDR3 residues: CASSISQDGVGEQYF. Here the CDR3 DNA reads TGTGCCAGTAGTATATCCCAGGACGGGGTCGGGGAGCAGTACTTC. The rearrangement links TRBV19 to TRBJ2-7; D is possibly TRBD2 (5 bases). V gave up 2 bases and J gave up 7 bases, with 18 bases separating them. There are 15 residues in the CDR3. CDR1 is LNHDA, CDR2 SQIVND, per germline (reference sequence).

V usage is TRBV19 and J usage is TRBJ1-5; TRBD1 matches at 9 bases. CDR3 length: 16 residues. V was pared by 7 bases and J by 7 bases, with 14 bases of the junction left unmatched. CDR1 and CDR2 from the germline V gene are LNHDA and SQIVND (reference sequence). The CDR3 spells CASTRGGQGSRQPQHF. DNA for the CDR3: TGTGCCAGTACCCGAGGGGGACAGGGCTCGAGGCAGCCCCAGCATTTT.

This rearrangement joins TRBV5-1 to TRBJ2-7; D might be TRBD1 (6 bases). The CDR3 length is 14 residues. CDR1 and CDR2 from the germline V gene are SGHRS and YFSETQ. Trimming pared 6 bases from V and 5 bases from J, leaving 18 bases between. The CDR3 here is CASTQGTEGDEQYF. In DNA, the CDR3 is TGCGCCAGCACACAGGGAACGGAAGGGGACGAGCAGTACTTC.

The rearrangement joins TRBV11-2 to TRBJ2-1; 10 nucleotides align to TRBD2. The CDR3 runs to 15 residues. Germline values: CDR1 SGHAT, CDR2 FQNNGV. The trim removed 4 bases at V and 4 bases at J, leaving 4 bases unmatched. The CDR3 loop is CASSYTSGTYNEQFF. The CDR3 DNA reads TGTGCCAGCAGCTATACTAGCGGGACTTACAATGAGCAGTTCTTC.

The chain links TRBV6-5 to TRBJ2-5, with D perhaps TRBD2 (5 bases). The CDR3 covers 15 residues. V lost 4 bases and J lost 11, with 23 bases in between. Per the germline V gene, CDR1 is MNHEY and CDR2 is SVGAGI. In DNA, the CDR3 is TGTGCCAGCAGTTCTGCCAGGCTTAAGGGTAGGGAGCAGTACTTC. It translates to CASSSARLKGREQYF.

J is TRBJ1-1 and V is TRBV20-1, with D hard to call. The germline V gene encodes CDR1 DFQATT and CDR2 SNEGSKA (reference sequence). Trimming removed 6 bases from V and 1 base from J, with 3 bases in between. The CDR3 has 10 amino acids. The CDR3, as DNA: TGCAGTGCCGGGAACACTGAAGCTTTCTTT. Its protein is CSAGNTEAFF.

The chain joins TRBV28 to TRBJ2-7, with 14 bases identical to TRBD2. The germline CDR1 and CDR2 sequences are MDHEN and SYDVKM. The CDR3 totals 17 residues. V lost 6 bases to trimming and J lost 5 bases; unmatched junction nucleotides: 12. The CDR3 coding sequence is TGTGCCAGCAGCCCTACCGGGACTAGCGGGAGTCAGGACGAGCAGTACTTC. This translates into CASSPTGTSGSQDEQYF.

The gene calls are TRBV19 and TRBJ2-5; the D gene is possibly TRBD2 (6 bases). CDR3 length equals 15 residues. The V and J ends lost 5 bases and 5 bases respectively, with 18 bases between them. Germline values: CDR1 LNHDA, CDR2 SQIVND (reference sequence). CDR3: CASSGPGGARETQYF. DNA of the CDR3: TGTGCCAGTAGTGGCCCAGGAGGGGCGCGGGAGACCCAGTACTTC.

This chain uses TRBV7-6 with TRBJ1-4, with 9 bases aligning to TRBD1. Germline-derived CDR1 and CDR2 are SGHVS and FNYEAQ. The CDR3 is 15 residues long. Trimming removed 1 base from V and 8 bases from J; junction bases left unmatched: 5. As DNA, the CDR3 is TGTGCCAGCAGCTTAGGCGACAGGGGGAACGAAAAACTGTTTTTT. Translation: CASSLGDRGNEKLFF.

J is TRBJ2-1 and V is TRBV4-1, with D possibly being TRBD1 (6 bases). Germline V lookup: CDR1 MGHRA, CDR2 YSYEKL. The CDR3 loop spans 12 amino acids. The V and J ends lost 6 bases and 7 bases respectively, with 10 bases between them. CDR3 DNA sequence: TGCGCCAGCAGTAACAGGGAGAATGAGCAGTTCTTC. Translated, it gives CASSNRENEQFF.

J is TRBJ1-5 and V is TRBV5-5, with 9 nucleotides matching TRBD1. Germline trimming cut 4 bases from V and 6 bases from J; bases unmatched to any gene: 2. This CDR3 comprises 13 residues. Germline CDR1 reads SGHKS; CDR2 reads YYEKEE (reference sequence). The CDR3: CASSRGQGQPQHF. CDR3 sequence (DNA): TGTGCCAGCAGCAGGGGACAGGGTCAGCCCCAGCATTTT.

V gene TRBV5-7 combines with J gene TRBJ2-3; 12 nucleotides agree with TRBD2. TRBV5-7 is flagged as an ORF with uncertain function. CDR3 size: 16 residues. Trimming at V came to 2 bases and at J to 2 bases, leaving 3 bases not matched to a gene. CDR3 DNA: TGTGCCAGCAGCTTAAGGACTAGCGGGAACACAGATACGCAGTATTTT. This sequence encodes CASSLRTSGNTDTQYF.

V and J are TRBV28 and TRBJ2-3; 7 bases are a match to TRBD2. CDR3 length: 13 amino acids. V shed 11 bases and J 2 bases; nucleotides not matched to a gene: 7. CDR1 and CDR2 from the germline V gene are MDHEN and SYDVKM. The CDR3 DNA follows: TGTGCCGGGGAGGGAGGCCCCACAGATACGCAGTATTTT. It encodes CAGEGGPTDTQYF.

This sequence joins TRBV11-2 and TRBJ2-1, with unresolved D. CDR1 SGHAT and CDR2 FQNNGV come from the germline V gene. Trimming removed 0 bases at V and 8 bases at J, with 5 bases between. This CDR3 is built from 12 residues. The CDR3 sequence: CASSLDRDEQFF. CDR3 nucleotides: TGTGCCAGCAGCTTAGATCGTGATGAGCAGTTCTTC. The full variable domain, completed using reference TRBV11-2 and TRBJ2-1, is EAGVAQSPRYKIIEKRQSVAFWCNPISGHATLYWYQQILGQGPKLLIQFQNNGVVDDSQLPKDRFSAERLKGVDSTLKIQPAKLEDSAVYLCASSLDRDEQFFGPGTRLTVL.

This clone was counted once. The chain combines TRBV28 with TRBJ2-2; TRBD1 agrees at 9 bases. Looked up from germline, CDR1 is MDHEN and CDR2 is SYDVKM. This CDR3 has 15 amino acids. V dropped 6 bases and J dropped 1; count of bases not matched to a gene: 3. Here the CDR3 reads CASRGTGRNTGELFF. CDR3 DNA sequence: TGTGCCAGCAGAGGGACAGGGCGGAACACCGGGGAGCTGTTTTTT.

The chain has TRBV7-3 and TRBJ1-3; D uncertain. The CDR3 sequence is 13 residues long. The germline CDR1 and CDR2 sequences are SGHTA and FQGTGA. Trimming pared 4 bases from V and 4 bases from J, leaving 8 bases between. Here the CDR3 DNA reads TGTGCCAGCAGCTCCGTGCCCGGAAACACCATATATTTT. Residues: CASSSVPGNTIYF.

The rearrangement links TRBV28 to TRBJ1-1; 8 bases fit TRBD1. CDR1 and CDR2 (germline): MDHEN, SYDVKM. The V and J ends lost 3 bases and 4 bases, in that order; junction bases with no gene match: 10. This CDR3 contains 16 residues. CDR3 in amino acids: CASSFGDRGGFTEAFF. CDR3 sequence (DNA): TGTGCCAGCAGTTTCGGAGACAGGGGAGGGTTCACTGAAGCTTTCTTT. Looking up the rest from reference TRBV28 and TRBJ1-1 gives the full variable domain: DVKVTQSSRYLVKRTGEKVFLECVQDMDHENMFWYRQDPGLGLRLIYFSYDVKMKEKGDIPEGYSVSREKKERFSLILESASTNQTSMYLCASSFGDRGGFTEAFFGQGTRLTVV.

The chain uses TRBV7-9 and TRBJ1-6, with 8 bases that match TRBD1. CDR3 length: 15 residues. V lost 5 bases, J lost 6 bases, and 6 bases stayed unmatched. Germline CDR1 and CDR2: SEHNR and FQNEAQ (reference sequence). The CDR3 DNA sequence: TGTGCCAGCAGCCCGGGACAGGCTGGTAATTCACCCCTCCACTTT. As protein: CASSPGQAGNSPLHF.

The CDR3 loop is CASSPQDRGFYGYTF. The DNA for the CDR3 is TGTGCCAGCTCCCCTCAGGACAGGGGGTTTTATGGCTACACCTTC. V and J are TRBV18 and TRBJ1-2, with 10 bases fitting TRBD1. CDR1 KGHSH and CDR2 LQKENI come from the germline V gene. V lost 6 bases and J lost 5; bases outside the gene matches: 9. The CDR3 is made up of 15 amino acids.

V is TRBV11-3 and J is TRBJ2-7, with 8 bases fitting TRBD1. Germline CDR1 is SGHNT and CDR2 is YENEEA. Trimming cost V 5 bases and J 1 base; bases outside gene matches: 4. This CDR3 contains 14 residues. The CDR3 bases are TGTGCCAGCAGCCAGGGGGCCACATCCTACGAGCAGTACTTC. This gives the protein CASSQGATSYEQYF. The full variable domain, its missing parts supplied by reference TRBV11-3 and TRBJ2-7, is EAGVVQSPRYKIIEKKQPVAFWCNPISGHNTLYWYLQNLGQGPELLIRYENEEAVDDSQLPKDRFSAERLKGVDSTLKIQPAELGDSAVYLCASSQGATSYEQYFGPGTRLTVT.

The rearrangement links TRBV28 to TRBJ1-2; TRBD1 aligns across 8 bases. The CDR3 spans 15 residues. V lost 5 bases and J lost 2; bases outside the gene matches: 7. In germline, CDR1 is MDHEN, CDR2 SYDVKM. The CDR3 is CASSRPGTGNYGYTF. The CDR3 bases are TGTGCCAGCAGTAGGCCCGGGACAGGCAACTATGGCTACACCTTC.